This T cell receptor (beta chain) came from a study of CD4 T cells in relation to SARS-CoV-2 and coronaviruses. Study details: TCR beta CDR3s were sequenced after roughly ten-day antigen culture of PBMCs. No peptide or an HIV-1 Nef peptide pool served as negative control.

Before the COVID-19 pandemic, during about 2011-2019, CD4+ T cells were taken from unexposed donors. After 10 to 11 days of culture, CD4+ T cells were isolated. General study results and limits: SARS-CoV-2-driven expansion was significantly weaker in crossreactive than monoreactive clones.

Only in-frame clones appear in the TCRdb table, and some are missing; sequencing was by immunoSEQ multiplex PCR. Of some 30,000 clones in the sample, around 76% are singletons; the top ten hold about 15%. CDR1 and CDR2 from the germline V gene are MGHDK and SYGVNS. This CDR3 comprises 16 residues. The V end lost 2 bases, the J end lost 7 bases, and 15 bases lay between the germline ends. This clone came up a few times. The antigen is not known. Specimen: CD4+ T cells from PBMCs, cultured in vitro. The TCR originated in a human donor in good health. The genes are TRBV25-1 and TRBJ1-6; possibly TRBD1 for D (5 bases). The CDR3 loop is CASSESWGVGNSPLHF. Here the CDR3 DNA reads TGTGCCAGCAGTGAAAGTTGGGGGGTGGGAAATTCACCCCTCCACTTT.